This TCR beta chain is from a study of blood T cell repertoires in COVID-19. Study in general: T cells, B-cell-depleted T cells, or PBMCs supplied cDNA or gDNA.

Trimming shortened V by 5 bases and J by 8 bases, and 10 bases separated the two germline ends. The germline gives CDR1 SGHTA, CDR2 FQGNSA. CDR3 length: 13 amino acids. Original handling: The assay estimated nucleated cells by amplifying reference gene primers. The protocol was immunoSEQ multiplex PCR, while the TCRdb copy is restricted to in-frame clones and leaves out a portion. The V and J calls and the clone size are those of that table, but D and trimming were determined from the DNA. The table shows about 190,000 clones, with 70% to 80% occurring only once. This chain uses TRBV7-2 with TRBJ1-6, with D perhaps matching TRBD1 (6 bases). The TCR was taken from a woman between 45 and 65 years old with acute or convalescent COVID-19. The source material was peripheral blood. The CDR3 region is CASSLQGYSPLHF. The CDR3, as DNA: TGTGCCAGCAGCCTACAGGGTTATTCACCCCTCCACTTT.